A single sample gave rise to the 17 T cell receptor beta chains below, sequenced in a study of glioma-infiltrating T cells. The iRepertoire nested amplicon-rescue multiplex PCR amplified TCR alpha and beta CDR3s from RNA. TCRdb redid the calling of the multiplex PCR reads with MiXCR, one entry per CDR3 protein. The table has some 110,000 distinct CDR3 sequences, roughly 20% seen once. The sample consisted of glioma tissue, nonneoplastic brain tissue, or PBMCs (not recorded which). The receptors were gathered from a human donor with low-grade glioma or glioblastoma, undergoing nonglioma brain surgery, or in good health (not recorded which).

The chain recombines TRBV7-9 with TRBJ1-5; no definite D call. Germline V gene lookup returns CDR1 SEHNR and CDR2 FQNEAQ (reference sequence). Between the trimmed V and J ends, which lost 3 bases and 5 bases, there was a span of 5 bases. This CDR3 is built from 12 residues. This CDR3 is CASSFSDQPQHF. The CDR3, as DNA: TGTGCCAGCAGCTTTTCCGATCAGCCCCAGCATTTT.

The table lists this clonotype with a count of one. The chain has TRBV4-1 and TRBJ2-2; no definite D call. Deletions cut 0 bases from V and 7 bases from J, with 9 bases between. The V gene's germline CDR1 is MGHRA and CDR2 YSYEKL. The CDR3 is 14 amino acids. The CDR3 DNA reads as TGCGCCAGCAGCCAAGAACGGCTGGGCGGGGAGCTGTTTTTT. It yields the protein CASSQERLGGELFF.

Note on this clonotype: This may stem from a read error, because a much larger clone lies one nucleotide away. The genes are TRBV28 and TRBJ2-5; TRBD1 agrees at 10 bases. Germline CDR1 is MDHEN and CDR2 is SYDVKM. There are 15 residues in the CDR3. The CDR3 loop is CASSLSGQGQETKYF. DNA of the CDR3: TGTGCCAGCAGTTTATCGGGACAGGGGCAAGAGACCAAGTACTTC. Full variable domain (outside the CDR3, taken from reference TRBV28 and TRBJ2-5): DVKVTQSSRYLVKRTGEKVFLECVQDMDHENMFWYRQDPGLGLRLIYFSYDVKMKEKGDIPEGYSVSREKKERFSLILESASTNQTSMYLCASSLSGQGQETKYFGPGTRLLVL.

A remark on this clonotype: A junction end diverges from the germline sequence, so it may reflect a read error. V and J are TRBV6-1 and TRBJ2-1, with a weak D call TRBD2 (6 bases). Germline V lookup: CDR1 MNHNS, CDR2 SASEGT. This CDR3 has 13 amino acids. As DNA, the CDR3 is TGTGCCAACAGTGAGGGGACTTACAATGAGCAGTTCTTC. Its translation: CANSEGTYNEQFF.

This clonotype was picked up many times. This chain joins TRBV4-3 and TRBJ2-7; D remains unclear. The CDR3 has 15 residues. Trimming left V 0 bases short and J 0 bases short, with 9 bases between. Germline values: CDR1 LGHNA, CDR2 YSLEER. CDR3 protein: CASSQDNEDSYEQYF. The CDR3 DNA follows: TGCGCCAGCAGCCAAGATAACGAGGACTCCTACGAGCAGTACTTC.

This clonotype was recorded at least ten times. This chain links TRBV6-1 with TRBJ2-1; tentatively, D is TRBD2 (6 bases). Germline CDR1 MNHNS, CDR2 SASEGT. The V end was cut by 5 bases, the J end by 7 bases, with 12 bases between. The CDR3 sequence is 13 residues long. CDR3 loop: CASSWISGNEQFF. The CDR3 DNA reads as TGTGCCAGCAGTTGGATAAGCGGGAATGAGCAGTTCTTC.

The chain carries TRBV27 and TRBJ1-5, with TRBD1 matching over 7 bases. Looked up from germline, CDR1 is MNHEY and CDR2 is SMNVEV (reference sequence). Losses at the gene ends were 8 bases for V and 5 bases for J; bases not matched to a gene: 9. This CDR3 has 14 residues. CDR3 loop: CASRIDRADQPQHF. DNA of the CDR3: TGTGCCAGCCGTATCGACAGGGCAGATCAGCCCCAGCATTTT.

This chain links TRBV9 with TRBJ2-1, with no clear D. The V and J ends lost 4 bases and 7 bases respectively, with 9 bases between them. The CDR3 is made up of 12 amino acids. Germline CDR1 is SGDLS and CDR2 is YYNGEE. The DNA for the CDR3 is TGTGCCAGCAGCCTAATGGAGAATGAGCAGTTCTTC. Amino acid sequence: CASSLMENEQFF.

This clonotype was picked up a small number of times. The rearrangement uses TRBV14 and TRBJ2-7, with 7 positions matching TRBD2. Germline-derived CDR1 and CDR2 are SGHDN and FVKESK. Trimming took 2 bases from V and 5 from J; bases not matched to a gene: 15. The CDR3 has 17 amino acids. CDR3 bases: TGTGCCAGCAGCCAAATCATCGATATAGCGGGCCCCAACGAGCAGTACTTC. Its protein product is CASSQIIDIAGPNEQYF. The variable domain in full, with the rest retrieved from reference TRBV14 and TRBJ2-7, is EAGVTQFPSHSVIEKGQTVTLRCDPISGHDNLYWYRRVMGKEIKFLLHFVKESKQDESGMPNNRFLAERTGGTYSTLKVQPAELEDSGVYFCASSQIIDIAGPNEQYFGPGTRLTVT.

V is TRBV19 and J is TRBJ1-1; D uncertain. Germline V CDR1 and CDR2: LNHDA, SQIVND (reference sequence). V lost 1 base and J 4 bases, leaving 10 bases between the germline ends. The CDR3 loop spans 14 amino acids. CDR3 in amino acids: CASSIVNIGTEAFF. CDR3 bases: TGTGCCAGTAGTATAGTGAACATTGGCACTGAAGCTTTCTTT.

About this clonotype: A much larger clone differs from this one at a single base, so this may be a read error. V gene TRBV7-3 combines with J gene TRBJ2-3, with TRBD2 matching 13 bases. The germline V gene has CDR1 SGHTA and CDR2 FQGTGA. The CDR3 consists of 15 residues. The CDR3 loop reads CDSSFGTSGADTQYF. CDR3 DNA sequence: TGTGACAGCAGCTTCGGGACTAGCGGGGCAGATACGCAGTATTTT.

About this clonotype: Given a much more abundant clone one base away, this may be a read error. The CDR3 nucleotides are TGCAGTGCTCCCCCGCTAGCGGGAGCATATACGCAGTATTTT. As protein: CSAPPLAGAYTQYF. The rearrangement uses TRBV20-1 and TRBJ2-3; 10 nucleotides agree with TRBD2. The CDR3 loop spans 14 amino acids. Germline CDR1 reads DFQATT; CDR2 reads SNEGSKA (reference sequence). Losses at the gene ends were 5 bases for V and 7 bases for J; bases not matched to a gene: 9.

Regarding this clonotype: Possible read error: a much larger clone is one base away. The V call is TRBV18, the J call TRBJ2-1, with 11 bases fitting TRBD2. This CDR3 contains 15 residues. Germline loops: CDR1 KGHSH, CDR2 LQKENI. CDR3 loop: CARSPPLAGGDEQFF. CDR3 nucleotides: TGTGCCAGATCACCACCTCTAGCGGGAGGCGATGAGCAGTTCTTC.

As for this clonotype: A much more abundant neighbour one base away suggests this may be a read error. V is TRBV2 and J is TRBJ1-1; D ambiguous. CDR3 length: 14 amino acids. Per germline, CDR1 SNHLY and CDR2 FYNNEI. CDR3 bases: TGTGCCATCAGTGATATAGGGTCCTCCACTGAAGCTTTCTTT. It encodes CAISDIGSSTEAFF.

This clonotype was seen ten or more times. V is TRBV2 and J is TRBJ2-5, with 7 positions matching TRBD1. This CDR3 is 14 amino acids long. Germline trimming cut 1 base from V and 4 bases from J; bases unmatched to any gene: 3. The germline V gene encodes CDR1 SNHLY and CDR2 FYNNEI. CDR3 amino acids: CASSEGQGAETQYF. For the CDR3, the DNA is TGTGCCAGCAGTGAAGGACAGGGAGCAGAGACCCAGTACTTC. The full variable domain, in which reference TRBV2 and TRBJ2-5 provide the parts outside the CDR3, is EPEVTQTPSHQVTQMGQEVILRCVPISNHLYFYWYRQILGQKVEFLVSFYNNEISEKSEIFDDQFSVERPDGSNFTLKIRSTKLEDSAMYFCASSEGQGAETQYFGPGTRLLVL.

This clonotype was seen repeatedly, ten times or more. The chain has TRBV6-1 and TRBJ2-1; D might be TRBD1 (6 bases). This CDR3 is 14 amino acids long. CDR1 and CDR2 from the germline V gene are MNHNS and SASEGT. V dropped 5 bases and J dropped 10 bases, with 18 bases sitting between them. The CDR3 here is CASSLLDPGTEQFF. Written as DNA, the CDR3 is TGTGCCAGCAGTCTCCTAGACCCCGGGACAGAGCAGTTCTTC.

In its sample, this clonotype was seen a few times. The chain joins TRBV7-3 to TRBJ1-1, with D perhaps matching TRBD1 (5 bases). The germline CDR1 and CDR2 sequences are SGHTA and FQGTGA. V dropped 8 bases and J dropped 2 bases, with 12 bases sitting between them. The CDR3 covers 13 residues. The CDR3 loop reads CASRWGVNTEAFF. The CDR3 nucleotides read TGTGCCAGCCGCTGGGGGGTTAACACTGAAGCTTTCTTT.